This T cell receptor beta chain comes out of a study of identical twins. Template switching introduced a universal primer site, and the cDNA bore unique molecular identifiers. TCRdb processed the 5' RACE reads anew with MiXCR; each CDR3 protein has one entry. The sample has about 570,000 distinct CDR3 sequences; roughly 9.5% are singletons. CDR1 is SQVTM, CDR2 ANQGSEA, per germline. The CDR3 is 10 amino acids. V lost 7 bases, J lost 8 bases, and 11 bases lay in between. This clonotype was recorded at least ten times. The same data also went into a second study, on yellow fever vaccine responses in identical twins.

The receptor was derived from a woman between 18 and 29 years old in good health. The chain couples TRBV29-1 to TRBJ1-2; the D gene is possibly TRBD1 (6 bases). The material sequenced was PBMCs. CDR3 in amino acids: CSARDTGYTF. CDR3 bases: TGCAGCGCTCGGGACACAGGCTACACCTTC.